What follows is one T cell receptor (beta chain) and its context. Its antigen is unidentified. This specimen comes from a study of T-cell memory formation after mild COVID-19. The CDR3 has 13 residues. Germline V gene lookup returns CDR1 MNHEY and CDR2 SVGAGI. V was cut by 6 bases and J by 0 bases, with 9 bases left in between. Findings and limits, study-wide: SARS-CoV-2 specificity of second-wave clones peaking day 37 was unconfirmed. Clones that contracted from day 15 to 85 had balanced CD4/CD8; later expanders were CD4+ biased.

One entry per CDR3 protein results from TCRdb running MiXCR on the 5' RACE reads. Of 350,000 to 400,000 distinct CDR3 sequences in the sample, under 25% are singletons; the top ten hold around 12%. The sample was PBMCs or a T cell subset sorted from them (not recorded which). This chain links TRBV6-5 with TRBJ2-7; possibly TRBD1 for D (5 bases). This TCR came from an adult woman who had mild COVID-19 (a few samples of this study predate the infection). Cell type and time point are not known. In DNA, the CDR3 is TGTGCCAGCAGGGATGACAGCTCCTACGAGCAGTACTTC. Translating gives CASRDDSSYEQYF.